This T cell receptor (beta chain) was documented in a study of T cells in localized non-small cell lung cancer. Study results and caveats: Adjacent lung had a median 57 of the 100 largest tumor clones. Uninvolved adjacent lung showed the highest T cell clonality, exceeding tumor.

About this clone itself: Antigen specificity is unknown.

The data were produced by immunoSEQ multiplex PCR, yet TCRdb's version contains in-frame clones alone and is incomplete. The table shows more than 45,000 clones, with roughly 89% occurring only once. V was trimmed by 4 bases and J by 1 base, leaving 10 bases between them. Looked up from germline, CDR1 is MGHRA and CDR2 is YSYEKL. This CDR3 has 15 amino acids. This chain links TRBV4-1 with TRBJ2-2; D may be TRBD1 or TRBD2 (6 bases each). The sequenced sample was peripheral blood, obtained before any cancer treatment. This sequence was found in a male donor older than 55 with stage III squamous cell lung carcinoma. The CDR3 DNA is TGCGCCAGCAGCCGGGGGGCACTGAACACCGGGGAGCTGTTTTTT. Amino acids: CASSRGALNTGELFF.